The 27 T cell receptor beta chains given below trace back to one sample, sequenced in a study of blood T cell repertoires in COVID-19. TCRdb's copy holds only in-frame clones and misses some; the assay was immunoSEQ multiplex PCR. The sample lists some 250,000 clones, over 70% occurring once. The sequenced sample was peripheral blood. The receptors shown here come from a man aged 35-49 years with active or convalescent COVID-19.

The rearrangement joins TRBV19 to TRBJ2-7; D is perhaps TRBD1 (5 bases). CDR1 and CDR2 (germline): LNHDA, SQIVND (reference sequence). V was trimmed by 6 bases and J by 0 bases, leaving 12 bases between them. The CDR3 is 14 residues long. CDR3 nucleotides: TGTGCCAGTAGGACGACAGTGAGCTCCTACGAGCAGTACTTC. It yields the protein CASRTTVSSYEQYF. The full variable domain, with the rest looked up from reference TRBV19 and TRBJ2-7, is DGGITQSPKYLFRKEGQNVTLSCEQNLNHDAMYWYRQDPGQGLRLIYYSQIVNDFQKGDIAEGYSVSREKKESFPLTVTSAQKNPTAFYLCASRTTVSSYEQYFGPGTRLTVT.

This chain joins TRBV6-5 and TRBJ1-6; D may be TRBD1 (6 bases). This CDR3 is 14 amino acids long. Between the trimmed V and J ends, which lost 5 bases and 8 bases, there was a span of 13 bases. Per the germline V gene, CDR1 is MNHEY and CDR2 is SVGAGI. CDR3 DNA sequence: TGTGCCAGCAGTATGACAGGCGGTGATTCACCCCTCCACTTT. As protein: CASSMTGGDSPLHF.

The genes are TRBV5-1 and TRBJ1-1; TRBD1 is a possible D gene (5 bases). Trimming left V 4 bases short and J 0 bases short, with 7 bases between. The length of the CDR3 is 13 residues. Germline CDR1 reads SGHRS; CDR2 reads YFSETQ. Here the CDR3 reads CASSRQLNTEAFF. CDR3 nucleotides: TGCGCCAGCAGCCGACAGTTGAACACTGAAGCTTTCTTT.

The V and J genes are TRBV11-2 and TRBJ2-5; D is perhaps TRBD1 (5 bases). The germline V gene has CDR1 SGHAT and CDR2 FQNNGV. CDR3 length equals 14 residues. Trimming removed 2 bases at V and 2 bases at J, with 9 bases between. The CDR3 DNA reads TGTGCCAGCAGCTTAATCAGGGATCAAGAGACCCAGTACTTC. Amino acid sequence: CASSLIRDQETQYF.

In this sample, this clone turned up once. J is TRBJ1-5 and V is TRBV6-5, with TRBD1 matching over 10 bases. This CDR3 has 15 amino acids. Germline V lookup: CDR1 MNHEY, CDR2 SVGAGI. V lost 6 bases and J lost 4; bases outside the gene matches: 6. The CDR3 nucleotides read TGTGCCAGCAGGAGGGACAGGGGTGGTAATCAGCCCCAGCATTTT. Translating it yields CASRRDRGGNQPQHF.

The chain uses TRBV6-1 and TRBJ1-1, with a possible D match to TRBD1 (6 bases). CDR1 and CDR2 from the germline V gene are MNHNS and SASEGT. V was cut by 1 base and J by 2 bases, with 8 bases left in between. The CDR3 is 14 residues long. CDR3 in amino acids: CASSEGTANTEAFF. Written as DNA, the CDR3 is TGTGCCAGCAGTGAAGGGACAGCAAACACTGAAGCTTTCTTT.

V is TRBV19 and J is TRBJ1-1; no clear D. This CDR3 has 15 residues. Germline lookup yields CDR1 LNHDA and CDR2 SQIVND (reference sequence). Trimming stripped 8 bases from V and 0 bases from J, with 16 bases between. This CDR3 reads CASRRVPALNTEAFF. CDR3 coding DNA: TGTGCCAGTCGGAGGGTTCCGGCACTGAACACTGAAGCTTTCTTT.

The chain couples TRBV5-8 to TRBJ2-3; D is uncertain. Germline V gene sequence: CDR1 SGHTS, CDR2 YDEGEE. The CDR3 is made up of 15 amino acids. Trimming took off 4 bases at V and 6 bases at J, with 18 bases between the two ends. The CDR3 coding sequence is TGTGCCAGCAGCCGCAGGTCGAGCTTTTCGGATACGCAGTATTTT. This codes for CASSRRSSFSDTQYF. Looking up the rest from reference TRBV5-8 and TRBJ2-3 gives the full variable domain: EAGVTQSPTHLIKTRGQQATLRCSPISGHTSVYWYQQALGLGLQFLLWYDEGEERNRGNFPPRFSGRQFPNYSSELNVNALELEDSALYLCASSRRSSFSDTQYFGPGTRLTVL.

This chain joins TRBV11-2 and TRBJ2-7; the match to TRBD2 covers 7 bases. This CDR3 region has 19 residues. The ends lost 6 bases at V and 7 bases at J; junction bases unmatched: 27. Germline V gives CDR1 SGHAT, CDR2 FQNNGV. The CDR3 nucleotides are TGTGCCAGCAGTACACCCGCCCGGTGGGTAGCGGGTCCTTTGGGAGAGCAGTACTTC. Translating it yields CASSTPARWVAGPLGEQYF.

This clone was observed a handful of times. The chain combines TRBV5-1 with TRBJ2-5; 8 bases align to TRBD1. CDR1 is SGHRS, CDR2 YFSETQ, per germline. V was pared by 2 bases and J by 2 bases, with 8 bases of the junction left unmatched. This CDR3 contains 16 residues. DNA for the CDR3: TGCGCCAGCAGCTTCTCGGGGACAGGACAACAAGAGACCCAGTACTTC. The encoded protein is CASSFSGTGQQETQYF.

V gene TRBV5-1 combines with J gene TRBJ2-7; D remains unclear. Deletions cut 2 bases from V and 1 base from J, with 4 bases between. Germline V gene lookup returns CDR1 SGHRS and CDR2 YFSETQ. This CDR3 contains 12 residues. As DNA, the CDR3 is TGCGCCAGCAGCTTAGAGTCCTACGAGCAGTACTTC. Protein sequence: CASSLESYEQYF.

The chain links TRBV9 to TRBJ2-2, with no clear D. V was cut by 4 bases and J by 0 bases, with 13 bases left in between. CDR3 length equals 16 residues. Germline CDR1 and CDR2: SGDLS and YYNGEE. The CDR3 here is CASSPRGSSNTGELFF. The CDR3 bases are TGTGCCAGCAGCCCCCGAGGATCTTCGAACACCGGGGAGCTGTTTTTT.

A note on this clone: The junction differs from germline at one of its ends, possibly a read error. The gene calls are TRBV11-2 and TRBJ1-2, with a weak D call TRBD1 (5 bases). Germline assignment: CDR1 SGHAT and CDR2 FQNNGV. The CDR3 totals 15 residues. CDR3 sequence (DNA): TGTGCCAGCAGCTTAGGGCAGGGAAGGAACTATGGTTACACCTTC. Translated, it gives CASSLGQGRNYGYTF.

V and J are TRBV25-1 and TRBJ2-7; 7 bases align to TRBD2. Germline lookup yields CDR1 MGHDK and CDR2 SYGVNS. V lost 1 base and J lost 7; bases outside the gene matches: 7. CDR3 length: 14 residues. CDR3 in amino acids: CASSEWGGGREQYF. The CDR3 DNA sequence: TGTGCCAGCAGTGAATGGGGGGGAGGGCGAGAGCAGTACTTC.

This clone occurred once. The V call is TRBV29-1, the J call TRBJ2-1; a weak D match, TRBD1 (6 bases). CDR1 is SQVTM and CDR2 is ANQGSEA in the germline V gene. The CDR3 is 13 residues long. Trimming took 6 bases from V and 4 from J, leaving 13 bases between them. The CDR3 loop reads CSVIGGFYNEQFF. The CDR3 DNA reads TGCAGCGTCATTGGGGGCTTTTACAATGAGCAGTTCTTC.

The J gene is TRBJ2-3, the V gene TRBV10-3; TRBD1 is a possible D gene (5 bases). Trimming left V 6 bases short and J 2 bases short, with 15 bases between. From germline, CDR1 is ENHRY and CDR2 SYGVKD. This CDR3 spans 15 amino acids. CDR3 loop: CAIRDTGSYTDTQYF. The CDR3 region has the DNA TGTGCCATCAGGGACACCGGTTCCTACACAGATACGCAGTATTTT.

This chain uses TRBV28 with TRBJ1-6; no firm D call. This CDR3 is built from 14 residues. Germline V gene sequence: CDR1 MDHEN, CDR2 SYDVKM. The ends were cut back, 5 bases at V and 7 bases at J, with 12 bases in the middle. The CDR3 DNA is TGTGCCAGCAGTCTGTCACAGACAAATTCACCCCTCCACTTT. Its translation: CASSLSQTNSPLHF.

About this clone itself: Other DNA sequences from this sample encode an identical CDR3 as well. The rearrangement joins TRBV5-1 to TRBJ1-4, with D tentatively TRBD1 (5 bases). The CDR3 extends over 14 amino acids. Germline assignment: CDR1 SGHRS and CDR2 YFSETQ. V was trimmed by 0 bases and J by 7 bases, leaving 10 bases between them. This CDR3 is CASSLAREGEKLFF. The CDR3 nucleotides are TGCGCCAGCAGCTTGGCCAGGGAAGGTGAAAAACTGTTTTTT.

In DNA, the CDR3 is TGTGCCAGCAGTCGATTAGAGAAACTGTTTTTT. Amino acids: CASSRLEKLFF. The J gene is TRBJ1-4, the V gene TRBV25-1, with unresolved D. Germline V gene data show CDR1 as MGHDK and CDR2 as SYGVNS. Trimming shortened V by 5 bases and J by 11 bases, and 9 bases separated the two germline ends. CDR3 length: 11 residues.

This chain connects TRBV30 to TRBJ1-3; D gene ambiguous. The V end lost 3 bases, the J end lost 4 bases, and 4 bases lay between the germline ends. Germline CDR1 and CDR2: GTSNPN and SVGIG (reference sequence). The CDR3 is made up of 11 amino acids. CDR3 sequence reads: CAWRGGNTIYF. In DNA form, the CDR3 reads TGTGCCTGGAGGGGCGGAAACACCATATATTTT.

The table lists this clone with a count of one. J is TRBJ1-4 and V is TRBV7-8, with D possibly matching TRBD1 (6 bases). Trimming stripped 5 bases from V and 7 bases from J, with 20 bases between. The CDR3 extends over 16 amino acids. Germline V CDR1 and CDR2: SGHVS, FQNEAQ. The CDR3 region has the DNA TGTGCCAGCAGCAGGACAGTTGGGGCAGGGCGTGAAAAACTGTTTTTT. It specifies CASSRTVGAGREKLFF.

DNA of the CDR3: TGTGCCAGCAGCTTGCCCGGGGGGCTGGATACGCAGTATTTT. This translates into CASSLPGGLDTQYF. The rearrangement uses TRBV5-4 and TRBJ2-3; D perhaps matches TRBD2 (7 bases). This CDR3 contains 14 residues. From germline, CDR1 is SGHNT and CDR2 YYREEE (reference sequence). The V gene lost 1 base and the J gene lost 6 bases, with 12 bases spanning the gap.

V and J are TRBV30 and TRBJ2-4, with a weak D call TRBD2 (7 bases). Per germline, CDR1 GTSNPN and CDR2 SVGIG (reference sequence). This CDR3 is 14 amino acids long. With 0 bases removed from V and 8 bases from J, the gap between germline ends came to 14 bases. This CDR3 reads CAWSVGGGTDIQYF. The CDR3 coding sequence is TGTGCCTGGAGTGTAGGGGGGGGCACGGACATTCAGTACTTC.

The chain joins TRBV29-1 to TRBJ2-1; possibly TRBD2 for D (6 bases). Germline CDR1 is SQVTM and CDR2 is ANQGSEA. V was trimmed by 7 bases and J by 5 bases, leaving 15 bases between them. This CDR3 has 13 amino acids. The CDR3 DNA is TGCAGCGCGGACTATATTATTAACAATGAGCAGTTCTTC. This translates into CSADYIINNEQFF.

The V and J genes are TRBV7-2 and TRBJ1-5, with TRBD1 as a possible D gene (6 bases). V shed 5 bases and J shed 1 base, with 15 bases lying between them. From germline, CDR1 is SGHTA and CDR2 FQGNSA. The CDR3 sequence is 16 residues long. CDR3 bases: TGTGCCAGCAGCAAGAGGGGGGGCGAAAGCAATCAGCCCCAGCATTTT. Protein sequence: CASSKRGGESNQPQHF.

As to this clone: The same CDR3 is also encoded by other DNA sequences in this sample. This chain connects TRBV29-1 to TRBJ1-1; 7 nucleotides align to TRBD1. Germline V CDR1 and CDR2: SQVTM, ANQGSEA. The CDR3 has 12 residues. V lost 5 bases and J lost 4; bases outside the gene matches: 4. This CDR3 reads CSVLQGGTEAFF. The CDR3 DNA reads as TGCAGCGTTCTTCAGGGGGGCACTGAAGCTTTCTTT.

The CDR3 protein is CASSTSHYGYTF. In nucleotides, the CDR3 is TGTGCCAGCAGCACATCGCACTATGGCTACACCTTC. The chain combines TRBV11-2 with TRBJ1-2; D ambiguous. V was pared by 5 bases and J by 3 bases, with 7 bases between. The V gene's germline CDR1 is SGHAT and CDR2 FQNNGV. The CDR3 runs 12 residues.